This TCR beta chain was sequenced during a study of blood T cell repertoires in COVID-19. The participants were between 18 and 89 years old and came from some 23 US areas. Participants classified as exposed had met a COVID-19 case within 2 weeks before study entry. The V end lost 0 bases, the J end lost 2 bases, and 14 bases lay between the germline ends. From germline, CDR1 is SGHRS and CDR2 YFSETQ. CDR3 length equals 17 residues. Authors' data handling: Cell counts per sample came from amplifying reference gene primers. The table came from immunoSEQ multiplex PCR; TCRdb's copy has only in-frame clones and leaves some out. The V and J calls and clone size were taken over from that table, and D and trimming were inferred from the DNA. The sample includes roughly 250,000 clones, 83% seen only once; the top ten take 3.5% to 4%.

V and J are TRBV5-1 and TRBJ2-2, with D maybe TRBD2 (7 bases). This receptor was obtained from a middle-aged woman who had been exposed to COVID-19. Sequencing used PBMCs or T cells enriched from blood (not recorded which). CDR3 protein: CASSLAAGGPNTGELFF. The CDR3 region has the DNA TGCGCCAGCAGCTTGGCTGCCGGGGGGCCTAACACCGGGGAGCTGTTTTTT.